The T cell receptor beta chain under discussion was sequenced for a study of blood T cell repertoires in COVID-19. Study background: Acute and convalescent COVID-19 samples came from the United States, Italy and Spain. T cells, B-cell-depleted T cells, or PBMCs provided the cDNA or gDNA that served as material.

Original handling: Estimates of nucleated cell counts were drawn from the amplification of reference gene primers. Assay used: immunoSEQ multiplex PCR; TCRdb lists only in-frame clones, some missing. V and J calls plus clone size are reproduced from that table; the DNA served to infer D and trimming. The table records under 200,000 clones, over 75% of them present only once. Participant ages covered roughly 18 to 90 years across 25 or so US areas. This clonotype originated in a woman in her fifties or sixties who had recovered from COVID-19. Sequenced: PBMCs or T cells enriched from blood (not recorded which).

The chain's CDR3 is CASSITKTKEAFF. The DNA of the CDR3 is TGTGCCAGCAGCATCACTAAGACCAAGGAAGCTTTCTTT. The chain is built from TRBV27 and TRBJ1-1; no reliable D call. CDR3 length: 13 residues. The V gene lost 6 bases and the J gene lost 8 bases, with 16 bases spanning the gap. Germline-derived CDR1 and CDR2 are MNHEY and SMNVEV (reference sequence).